Below, one T cell receptor beta chain is given with its context. The repertoire was sequenced with immunoSEQ multiplex PCR; TCRdb's copy has only in-frame clones and lacks some. In the table there are hundreds of thousands of clones, around 87% of which are singletons. This entry comes from a study of shared T cell receptors in the human thymus. These data were also reused for a study on human thymus T cells. This second study notes: Thymic resections from corrective heart surgery supplied the tissue. Blood and thymic repertoires both appeared biased in V and J gene usage.

The specimen was thymocytes. This TCR came from a boy younger than two with a congenital heart defect.

The CDR3 sequence is CASSLVRTANYGYTF. The CDR3 coding sequence is TGTGCCAGCAGCTTGGTGAGGACAGCCAACTATGGCTACACCTTC. The chain links TRBV5-6 to TRBJ1-2; TRBD1 is a possible D gene (6 bases). Trimming shortened V by 0 bases and J by 2 bases, and 11 bases separated the two germline ends. Per germline, CDR1 SGHDT and CDR2 YYEEEE. This CDR3 has 15 residues.